The TCR beta chain described here comes from a study of monozygotic twins with cystic fibrosis. The study's findings and limits: Monozygotic CF twin pairs shared significantly more nucleotide-identical clonotypes than unrelated CF individuals did. V usage most resembled the co-twin in 13 of 16 pairs. Median Simpson clonality of approximately 0.009 suggested naive T cells predominated.

For this clone: The antigen is not known.

TCRdb's copy holds only in-frame clones and misses some; the assay was immunoSEQ multiplex PCR. The sample lists fewer than 15,000 clones, roughly 98% seen once, with roughly 0.44% in the top ten. Germline CDR1 SGHTA, CDR2 FQGNSA. CDR3 size: 16 residues. V trimming: 5 bases; J trimming: 4 bases; junction bases outside the gene matches: 7. The chain couples TRBV7-2 to TRBJ2-7, with 14 bases identical to TRBD2. This sequence was found in a girl between 2 and 10 years old with cystic fibrosis. The specimen was blood. The CDR3 DNA reads as TGTGCCAGCAGCACACGCGGGACTAGCGGGAGTTACGAGCAGTACTTC. Amino acids: CASSTRGTSGSYEQYF.